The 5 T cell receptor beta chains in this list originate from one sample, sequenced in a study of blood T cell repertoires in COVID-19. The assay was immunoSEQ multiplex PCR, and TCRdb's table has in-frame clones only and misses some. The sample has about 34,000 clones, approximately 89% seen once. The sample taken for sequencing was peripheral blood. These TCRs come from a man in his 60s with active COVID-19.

CDR3: CASSFRTAYEQYF. As DNA, the CDR3 is TGTGCCAGCAGCTTTAGGACTGCCTACGAGCAGTACTTC. The genes are TRBV11-3 and TRBJ2-7; possibly TRBD2 for D (5 bases). Trimming took 3 bases from V and 2 from J, leaving 8 bases between them. The CDR3 loop spans 13 amino acids. Germline V gene lookup returns CDR1 SGHNT and CDR2 YENEEA. Full variable domain (missing parts from reference TRBV11-3 and TRBJ2-7): EAGVVQSPRYKIIEKKQPVAFWCNPISGHNTLYWYLQNLGQGPELLIRYENEEAVDDSQLPKDRFSAERLKGVDSTLKIQPAELGDSAVYLCASSFRTAYEQYFGPGTRLTVT.

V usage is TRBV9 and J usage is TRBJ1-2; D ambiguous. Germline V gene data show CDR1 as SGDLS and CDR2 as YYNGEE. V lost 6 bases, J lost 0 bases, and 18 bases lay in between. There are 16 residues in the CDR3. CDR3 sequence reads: CASMRGAIGSNYGYTF. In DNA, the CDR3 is TGTGCCAGCATGCGCGGCGCAATAGGTTCTAACTATGGCTACACCTTC. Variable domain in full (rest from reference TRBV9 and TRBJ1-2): DSGVTQTPKHLITATGQRVTLRCSPRSGDLSVYWYQQSLDQGLQFLIQYYNGEERAKGNILERFSAQQFPDLHSELNLSSLELGDSALYFCASMRGAIGSNYGYTFGSGTRLTVV.

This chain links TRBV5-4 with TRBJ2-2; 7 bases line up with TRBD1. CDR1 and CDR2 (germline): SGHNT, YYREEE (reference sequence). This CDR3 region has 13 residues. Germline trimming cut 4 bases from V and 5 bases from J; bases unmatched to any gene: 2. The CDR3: CASSATGTGELFF. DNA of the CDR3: TGTGCCAGCAGCGCGACAGGGACCGGGGAGCTGTTTTTT.

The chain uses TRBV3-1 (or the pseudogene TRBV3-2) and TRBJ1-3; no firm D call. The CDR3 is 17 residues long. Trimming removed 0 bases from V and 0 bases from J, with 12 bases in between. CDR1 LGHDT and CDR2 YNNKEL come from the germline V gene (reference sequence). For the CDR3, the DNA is TGTGCCAGCAGCCAAGAAAGTTCGCCCTACTCTGGAAACACCATATATTTT. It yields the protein CASSQESSPYSGNTIYF.

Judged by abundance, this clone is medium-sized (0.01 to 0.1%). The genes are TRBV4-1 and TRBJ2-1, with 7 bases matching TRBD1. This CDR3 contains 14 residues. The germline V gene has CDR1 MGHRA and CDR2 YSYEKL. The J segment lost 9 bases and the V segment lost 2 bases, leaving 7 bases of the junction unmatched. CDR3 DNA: TGCGCCAGCAGCCAAACCCCTAGGGGGCCTGAGCAGTTCTTC. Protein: CASSQTPRGPEQFF.